This T cell receptor (beta chain) was observed in a study of long-term antiretroviral therapy in people with HIV. As for the study in general: In the earliest collections, sampling predates the 2015 immediate-ART recommendation by about a decade.

Samples were assayed with immunoSEQ v3.0 at survey level. Sequencing had a target that covered roughly 40,000-55,000 T-cell genomes per sample. Sequencing used immunoSEQ multiplex PCR; TCRdb keeps in-frame clones, though not all of them. The sample consists of tens of thousands of clones, roughly 96% of them appearing once. On this clone itself: Its matching antigen is unknown.

Study-wide results and caveats: Clonotypes expanded prior to ART showed repertoire dominance at all sampled time points. Narrower CDR3 length ranges marked HIV repertoires relative to controls.

The source material was unsorted PBMCs, sampled approximately 6.3 years after starting antiretroviral therapy. This receptor was taken from a man aged 30-40 years with HIV.

CDR3 nucleotide sequence: TGTGCCAGCAGCGACCGGGACAGCCGCGGCTACACCTTC. This translates into CASSDRDSRGYTF. V gene TRBV7-2 combines with J gene TRBJ1-2, with 7 positions matching TRBD1. V was pared by 5 bases and J by 8 bases, with 8 bases of the junction left unmatched. Germline CDR1 reads SGHTA; CDR2 reads FQGNSA. This CDR3 has 13 amino acids.